This T cell receptor (beta chain) was found in a study of human thymus T cells. Study-wide results and limits: Related research examined unrelated individuals and reported that their thymic repertoires overlapped highly. Across thymic and blood repertoires, the usage of V and J genes appeared to be biased.

The CDR3 consists of 15 residues. Between the trimmed V and J ends, which lost 1 base and 5 bases, there was a span of 16 bases. The germline gives CDR1 SGHRS, CDR2 YFSETQ. Sequenced by immunoSEQ multiplex PCR; TCRdb stores in-frame clones only, minus some. Of tens of thousands of clones in the sample, roughly 94% were seen once. This clone was picked up one time. Its antigen is unknown. Surgeons resected thymus tissue during corrective heart surgery. The V and J genes are TRBV5-1 and TRBJ2-7; weak D call: TRBD2 (6 bases). Specimen: thymus tissue. The receptor was isolated from a girl in the first two years of life with a congenital heart defect but otherwise immunologically healthy. The CDR3 here is CASSLIGGPGNEQYF. CDR3 bases: TGCGCCAGCAGCTTGATCGGAGGGCCTGGGAACGAGCAGTACTTC. Full variable domain (outside the CDR3, taken from reference TRBV5-1 and TRBJ2-7): KAGVTQTPRYLIKTRGQQVTLSCSPISGHRSVSWYQQTPGQGLQFLFEYFSETQRNKGNFPGRFSGRQFSNSRSEMNVSTLELGDSALYLCASSLIGGPGNEQYFGPGTRLTVT.